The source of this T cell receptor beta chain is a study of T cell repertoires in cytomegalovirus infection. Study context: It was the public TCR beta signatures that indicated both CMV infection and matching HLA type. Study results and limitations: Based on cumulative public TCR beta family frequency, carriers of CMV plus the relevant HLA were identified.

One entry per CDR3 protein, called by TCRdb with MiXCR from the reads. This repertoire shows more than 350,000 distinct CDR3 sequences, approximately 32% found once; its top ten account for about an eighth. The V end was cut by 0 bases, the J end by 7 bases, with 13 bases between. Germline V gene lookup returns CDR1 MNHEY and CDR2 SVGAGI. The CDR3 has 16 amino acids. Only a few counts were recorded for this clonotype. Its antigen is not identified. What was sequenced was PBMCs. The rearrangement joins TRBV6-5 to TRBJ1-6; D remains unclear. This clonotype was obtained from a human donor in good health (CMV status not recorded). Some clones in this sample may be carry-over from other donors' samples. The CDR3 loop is CASSYSVGLLNSPLHF. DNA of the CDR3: TGTGCCAGCAGTTACTCAGTGGGGTTGTTGAATTCACCCCTCCACTTT.